Presented here are 9 T cell receptor beta chains from one specimen sequenced in a study of cytomegalovirus exposure and HLA in healthy donors. Assay used: immunoSEQ multiplex PCR; TCRdb lists only in-frame clones, some missing. The table lists 75,000 to 85,000 clones, approximately 91% of them singletons. The sample consisted of PBMCs. The receptors come from a man aged 30 to 39 in good health and CMV-seronegative.

The chain uses TRBV5-1 and TRBJ2-1; 12 bases align to TRBD2. CDR1 SGHRS and CDR2 YFSETQ come from the germline V gene. The CDR3 has 20 residues. J was trimmed by 7 bases and V by 4 bases; bases with no gene match: 21. The CDR3 DNA reads TGCGCCAGCAGCCAGAGGAGTCCCGGGACTAGCGGGTCCCTATCGAATGAGCAGTTCTTC. This sequence encodes CASSQRSPGTSGSLSNEQFF.

The chain employs TRBV19 and TRBJ1-5; 7 positions match TRBD1. V lost 3 bases and J lost 3; bases outside the gene matches: 5. Germline V CDR1 and CDR2: LNHDA, SQIVND (reference sequence). This CDR3 has 15 residues. CDR3 region: CASSIVGTANQPQHF. CDR3 coding DNA: TGTGCCAGTAGTATCGTTGGGACAGCCAATCAGCCCCAGCATTTT.

This clone was recorded once. This chain joins TRBV7-2 and TRBJ2-1; 8 bases map to TRBD1. Trimming cost V 5 bases and J 0 bases; bases outside gene matches: 6. This CDR3 contains 16 residues. CDR1 SGHTA and CDR2 FQGNSA come from the germline V gene. CDR3 coding DNA: TGTGCCAGCAGCCCAGGGGGCTATTACTCCTACAATGAGCAGTTCTTC. Its protein is CASSPGGYYSYNEQFF.

The chain has TRBV28 and TRBJ2-3, with 15 bases identical to TRBD2. The CDR3 is 17 residues long. CDR1 is MDHEN and CDR2 is SYDVKM in the germline V gene. Unmatched junction bases numbered 6, after V lost 6 bases and J lost 2 bases. The CDR3 sequence: CASSPGLAGGATDTQYF. The CDR3 DNA follows: TGTGCCAGCAGCCCTGGACTAGCGGGAGGGGCCACAGATACGCAGTATTTT.

The chain employs TRBV27 and TRBJ2-5; D uncertain. The CDR3 spans 13 residues. The germline V and J ends were trimmed by 5 bases and 5 bases, with 12 bases remaining between them. Germline V gene sequence: CDR1 MNHEY, CDR2 SMNVEV (reference sequence). CDR3 region: CASSPRVSETQYF. CDR3 in DNA: TGTGCCAGCAGTCCCCGAGTATCGGAGACCCAGTACTTC.

V usage is TRBV6-1 and J usage is TRBJ2-1, with 9 bases that match TRBD2. V shed 1 base, J shed 4 bases, and the junction held 5 bases outside the gene matches. The CDR3 runs to 16 residues. In germline, CDR1 is MNHNS, CDR2 SASEGT. The CDR3, as DNA: TGTGCCAGCAGTGAAGATCCTAGCGGGATTTACAATGAGCAGTTCTTC. Encoded protein: CASSEDPSGIYNEQFF.

The chain recombines TRBV2 with TRBJ1-2; the D is unclear. This CDR3 contains 14 residues. The V gene lost 2 bases and the J gene lost 4 bases, with 11 bases spanning the gap. The germline CDR1 and CDR2 sequences are SNHLY and FYNNEI. The CDR3: CASSEQESGYGYTF. The CDR3 region has the DNA TGTGCCAGCAGTGAACAGGAAAGTGGCTATGGCTACACCTTC.

This clone came up a few times. The chain links TRBV6-5 to TRBJ1-6; 7 bases fit TRBD1. J lost 9 bases, V lost 2 bases, and 10 bases had no gene match. The CDR3 spans 16 residues. The germline V gene has CDR1 MNHEY and CDR2 SVGAGI. This CDR3 reads CASSYVPVQGTSPLHF. The CDR3, as DNA: TGTGCCAGCAGTTACGTTCCGGTACAGGGGACTTCACCCCTCCACTTT.

The chain couples TRBV30 to TRBJ2-1, with 8 bases lining up with TRBD2. There are 14 residues in the CDR3. Losses at the gene ends were 3 bases for V and 7 bases for J; bases not matched to a gene: 8. Germline CDR1 reads GTSNPN; CDR2 reads SVGIG (reference sequence). The CDR3 loop is CAWRASGSINEQFF. CDR3 DNA sequence: TGTGCCTGGAGGGCAAGCGGGAGTATTAATGAGCAGTTCTTC.